This T cell receptor (beta chain) was sequenced in a study of T-cell memory formation after mild COVID-19. TCRdb re-derived calls from the 5' RACE reads in MiXCR, one entry per CDR3 protein. The sample lists around 500,000 distinct CDR3 sequences, about 18% occurring once. Findings of the study overall: Clones shrinking between day 15 and 85 showed a balanced CD4/CD8 split, and those that grew later tilted toward CD4+.

This clonotype was detected a few times. The antigen remains undetermined. The CDR3 is made up of 12 amino acids. Trimming shortened V by 1 base and J by 15 bases, and 14 bases separated the two germline ends. Germline V CDR1 and CDR2: SGHTA, FQGNSA. Sequences were obtained from PBMCs or a T cell subset sorted from them (not recorded which). V gene TRBV7-2 combines with J gene TRBJ2-3; D not resolved. The sequence was collected from an adult woman who had mild COVID-19 (a few samples of this study predate the infection). Cell type and time point are not known. CDR3 amino acids: CASSLGSKAAYF. CDR3 DNA sequence: TGTGCCAGCAGCTTAGGTAGTAAGGCGGCCTATTTT.